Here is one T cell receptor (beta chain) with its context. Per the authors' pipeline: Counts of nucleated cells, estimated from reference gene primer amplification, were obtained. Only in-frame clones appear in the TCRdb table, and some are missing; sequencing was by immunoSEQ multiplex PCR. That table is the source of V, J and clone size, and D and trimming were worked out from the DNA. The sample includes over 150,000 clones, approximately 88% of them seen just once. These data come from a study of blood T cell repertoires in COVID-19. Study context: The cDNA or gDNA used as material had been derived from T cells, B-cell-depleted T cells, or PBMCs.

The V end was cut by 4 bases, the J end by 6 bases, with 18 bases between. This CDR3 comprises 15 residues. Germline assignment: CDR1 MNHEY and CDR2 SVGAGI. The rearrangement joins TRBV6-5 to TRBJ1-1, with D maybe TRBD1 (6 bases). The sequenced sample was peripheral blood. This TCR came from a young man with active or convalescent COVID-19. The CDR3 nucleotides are TGTGCCAGCAGTTCTCAATACACAGGGATCGCTGAAGCTTTCTTT. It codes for CASSSQYTGIAEAFF.